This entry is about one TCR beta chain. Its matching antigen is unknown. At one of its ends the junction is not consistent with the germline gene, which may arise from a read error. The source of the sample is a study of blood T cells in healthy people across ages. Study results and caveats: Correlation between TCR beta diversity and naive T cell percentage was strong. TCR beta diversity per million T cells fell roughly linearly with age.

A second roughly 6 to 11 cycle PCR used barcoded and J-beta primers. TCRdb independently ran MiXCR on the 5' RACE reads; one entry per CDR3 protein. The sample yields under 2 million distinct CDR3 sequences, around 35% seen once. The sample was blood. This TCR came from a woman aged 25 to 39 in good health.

The chain's CDR3 is CAGSTRQGLYEQYF. The CDR3 DNA sequence: TGTGCCGGCAGCACCCGACAGGGTCTCTACGAGCAGTACTTC. The chain combines TRBV7-6 with TRBJ2-7; 7 bases agree with TRBD1. The CDR3 extends over 14 amino acids. Germline-derived CDR1 and CDR2 are SGHVS and FNYEAQ.